This T cell receptor beta chain comes out of a study of spatial heterogeneity in lung cancer. This clonotype was counted a few times. Time point reported: sample taken at primary tumor resection. Without sorting, whole RNA was sequenced from tumor, nontumor lung or frozen PBMC. V dropped 3 bases and J dropped 1 base, with 3 bases sitting between them. This CDR3 has 11 amino acids. CDR1 DFQATT and CDR2 SNEGSKA come from the germline V gene (reference sequence). Using its own MiXCR run on the 5' RACE reads, TCRdb lists one record per CDR3 protein. In the table there are approximately 66,000 distinct CDR3 sequences, about 5.9% of which are singletons.

Sample: PBMCs, taken at surgery. The V call is TRBV20-1, the J call TRBJ2-5; D uncertain. The sequence derives from a female donor with early-stage non-small cell lung cancer. CDR3 bases: TGCAGTGCTAGGACCCAAGAGACCCAGTACTTC. Translating it yields CSARTQETQYF.